A single T cell receptor beta chain is shown here with its context. The antigen is not known. Looked up from germline, CDR1 is SGHNT and CDR2 is YENEEA. Trimming removed 1 base at V and 4 bases at J, with 8 bases between. This CDR3 has 13 residues. RNA transcripts gave rise to amplified TCR beta CDR3 regions. With the HTBI primer set, the TCR CDR3 went through a first round of RT-PCR. One entry per CDR3 protein results from TCRdb running MiXCR on the multiplex PCR reads. Of 400,000 or so distinct CDR3 sequences in the sample, around 13% were seen once. These data originate in a study of T cells in Graves' hyperthyroidism and ophthalmopathy. Study results and limitations: Most thyroid clonotypes with frequency above 0.001 were detected in blood.

Orbital computed tomography, thyroid ultrasound, serum thyroxine and TRAb, and clinical symptoms together informed the diagnoses. The chain is built from TRBV11-3 and TRBJ2-7; the D gene is possibly TRBD2 (6 bases). Sequencing input: blood. The TCR originated in a woman aged 30 to 39 with Graves' ophthalmopathy. CDR3 DNA sequence: TGTGCCAGCAGCTTAGTGGAGGGGTACGAGCAGTACTTC. It is translated as CASSLVEGYEQYF.